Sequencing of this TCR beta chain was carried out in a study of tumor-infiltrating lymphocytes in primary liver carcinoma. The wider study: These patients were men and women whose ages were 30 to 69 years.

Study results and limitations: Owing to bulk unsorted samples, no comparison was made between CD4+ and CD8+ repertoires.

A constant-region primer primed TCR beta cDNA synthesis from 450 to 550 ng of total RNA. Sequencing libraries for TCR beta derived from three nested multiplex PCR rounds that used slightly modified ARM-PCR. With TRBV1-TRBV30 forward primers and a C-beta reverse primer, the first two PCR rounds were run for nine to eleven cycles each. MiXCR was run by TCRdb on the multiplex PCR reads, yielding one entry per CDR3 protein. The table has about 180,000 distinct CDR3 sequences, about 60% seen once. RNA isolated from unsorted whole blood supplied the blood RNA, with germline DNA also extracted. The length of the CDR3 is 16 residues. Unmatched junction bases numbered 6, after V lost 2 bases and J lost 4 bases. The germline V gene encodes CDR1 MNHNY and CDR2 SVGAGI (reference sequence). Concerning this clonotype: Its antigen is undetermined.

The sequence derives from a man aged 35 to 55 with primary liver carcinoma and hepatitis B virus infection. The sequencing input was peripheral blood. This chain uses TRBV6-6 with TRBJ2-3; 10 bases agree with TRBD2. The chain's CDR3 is CASSYPTSGTPDTQYF. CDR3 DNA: TGTGCCAGCAGTTACCCTACTAGCGGGACCCCAGATACGCAGTATTTT.